A single sample gave rise to the 2 T cell receptor beta chains below, sequenced in a study of regulatory T cells in long-lasting Graves disease. As to time point: persistent/refractory GD, antithyroid drugs over 5 years with positive TRAb. PBMCs were the source of the RNA used for TCR sequencing. Arm-PCR of CDR3 regions with iRepertoire HTBI primers generated TCR beta libraries. TCRdb reprocessed the multiplex PCR reads with MiXCR, giving one entry per CDR3 protein. The sample lists roughly 450,000 distinct CDR3 sequences; around 20% were seen once. This sample comprised peripheral blood mononuclear cells (PBMCs), obtained when the disease was refractory, from a patient treated with antithyroid drugs. These receptors were obtained from a female donor with Graves disease.

In its sample, this clonotype was seen many times. In nucleotides, the CDR3 is TGTGCCAGCAGCTTGGGACAGGGAGGACAGCCCCAGCATTTT. Translating gives CASSLGQGGQPQHF. This chain links TRBV5-6 with TRBJ1-5; 7 nucleotides agree with TRBD1. J was trimmed by 7 bases and V by 0 bases; bases with no gene match: 4. Germline CDR1 reads SGHDT; CDR2 reads YYEEEE. This CDR3 comprises 14 residues.

CDR3 DNA sequence: TGCAGCGTTGAACTCAACAGGGGTATGCGGGAGACCCAGTACTTC. Translating it yields CSVELNRGMRETQYF. The V and J genes are TRBV29-1 and TRBJ2-5; TRBD1 aligns across 7 bases. Germline values: CDR1 SQVTM, CDR2 ANQGSEA. J was trimmed by 5 bases and V by 2 bases; bases with no gene match: 11. The CDR3 is 15 residues long.